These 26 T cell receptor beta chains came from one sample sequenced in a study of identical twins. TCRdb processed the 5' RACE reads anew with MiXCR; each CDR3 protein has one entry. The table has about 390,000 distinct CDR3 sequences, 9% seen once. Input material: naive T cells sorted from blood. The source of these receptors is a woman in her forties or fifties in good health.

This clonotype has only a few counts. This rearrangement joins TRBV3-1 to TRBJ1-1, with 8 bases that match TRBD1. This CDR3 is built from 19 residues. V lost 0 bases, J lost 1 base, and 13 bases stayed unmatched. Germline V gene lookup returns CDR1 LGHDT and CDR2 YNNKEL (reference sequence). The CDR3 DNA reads TGTGCCAGCAGCCAAGATTTCCCCCAGGGGACAGGACCGAACACTGAAGCTTTCTTT. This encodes CASSQDFPQGTGPNTEAFF.

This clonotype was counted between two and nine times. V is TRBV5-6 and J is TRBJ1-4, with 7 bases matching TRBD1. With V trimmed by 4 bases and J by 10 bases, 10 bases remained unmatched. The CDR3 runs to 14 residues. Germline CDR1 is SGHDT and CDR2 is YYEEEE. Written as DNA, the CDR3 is TGTGCCAGCAGCCAACCGACAGGGCGCGGAAAACTGTTTTTT. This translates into CASSQPTGRGKLFF.

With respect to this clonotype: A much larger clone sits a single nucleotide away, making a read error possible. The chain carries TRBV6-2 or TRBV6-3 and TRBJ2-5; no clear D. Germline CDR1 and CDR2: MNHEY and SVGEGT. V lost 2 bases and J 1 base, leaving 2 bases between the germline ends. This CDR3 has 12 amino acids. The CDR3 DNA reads TGTGCCAGCAGTTACACCCAAGAGACCCAGTACTTC. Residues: CASSYTQETQYF.

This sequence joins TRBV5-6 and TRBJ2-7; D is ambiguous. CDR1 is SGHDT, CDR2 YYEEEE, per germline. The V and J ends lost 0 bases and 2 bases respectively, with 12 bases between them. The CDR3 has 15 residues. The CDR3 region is CASSLAWAETYEQYV. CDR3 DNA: TGTGCCAGCAGCTTGGCGTGGGCTGAGACCTACGAGCAGTACGTC.

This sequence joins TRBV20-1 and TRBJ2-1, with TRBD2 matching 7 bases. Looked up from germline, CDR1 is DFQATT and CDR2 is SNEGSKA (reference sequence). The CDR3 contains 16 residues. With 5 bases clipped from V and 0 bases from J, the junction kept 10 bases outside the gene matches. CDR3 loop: CSASFSGPTSYNEQFF. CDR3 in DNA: TGCAGTGCTTCCTTTAGCGGGCCTACCTCCTACAATGAGCAGTTCTTC.

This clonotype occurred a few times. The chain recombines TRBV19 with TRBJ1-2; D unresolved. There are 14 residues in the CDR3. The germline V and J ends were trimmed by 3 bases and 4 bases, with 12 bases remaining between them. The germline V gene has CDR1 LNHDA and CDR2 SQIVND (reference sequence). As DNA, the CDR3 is TGTGCCAGTAGTATTCCGGGCGCAGGCTATGGCTACACCTTC. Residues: CASSIPGAGYGYTF.

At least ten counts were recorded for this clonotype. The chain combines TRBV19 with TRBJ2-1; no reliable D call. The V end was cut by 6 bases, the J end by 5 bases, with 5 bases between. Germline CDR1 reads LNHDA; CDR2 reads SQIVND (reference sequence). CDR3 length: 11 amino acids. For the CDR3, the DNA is TGTGCCAGTAGGGCAGACAATGAGCAGTTCTTC. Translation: CASRADNEQFF.

The CDR3 nucleotides are TGTGCCAGCACCCCGGGACAGGTTCGAGCTTTCTTT. This sequence encodes CASTPGQVRAFF. V gene TRBV12-3 or TRBV12-4 combines with J gene TRBJ1-1; 8 bases are shared with TRBD1. The CDR3 consists of 12 residues. The V and J ends lost 7 bases and 10 bases, in that order; junction bases with no gene match: 8.

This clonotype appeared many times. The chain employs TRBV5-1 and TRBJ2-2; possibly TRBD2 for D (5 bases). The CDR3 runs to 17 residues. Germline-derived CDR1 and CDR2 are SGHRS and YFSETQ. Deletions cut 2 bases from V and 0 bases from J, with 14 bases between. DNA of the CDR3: TGCGCCAGCAGCTTCGGGGTACGCCAGACGAACACCGGGGAGCTGTTTTTT. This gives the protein CASSFGVRQTNTGELFF.

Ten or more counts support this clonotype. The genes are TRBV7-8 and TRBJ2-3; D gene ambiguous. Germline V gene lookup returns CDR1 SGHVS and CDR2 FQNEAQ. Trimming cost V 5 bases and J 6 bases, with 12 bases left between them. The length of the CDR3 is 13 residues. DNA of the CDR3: TGTGCCAGCAGCCCCCGAGTGGCTGATACGCAGTATTTT. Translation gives CASSPRVADTQYF.

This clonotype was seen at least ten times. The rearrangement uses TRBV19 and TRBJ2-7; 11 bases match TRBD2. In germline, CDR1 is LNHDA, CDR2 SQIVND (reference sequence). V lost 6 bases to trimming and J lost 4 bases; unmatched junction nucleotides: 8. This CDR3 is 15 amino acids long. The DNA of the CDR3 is TGTGCCAGTAGGAACTCGGGACTAGCGGATTACGAGCAGTACTTC. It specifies CASRNSGLADYEQYF.

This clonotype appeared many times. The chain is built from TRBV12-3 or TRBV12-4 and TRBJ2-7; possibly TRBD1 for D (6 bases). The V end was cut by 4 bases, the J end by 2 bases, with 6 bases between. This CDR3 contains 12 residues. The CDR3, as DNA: TGTGCCAGCAGTTCAGGGGCCTACGAGCAGTACTTC. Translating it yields CASSSGAYEQYF.

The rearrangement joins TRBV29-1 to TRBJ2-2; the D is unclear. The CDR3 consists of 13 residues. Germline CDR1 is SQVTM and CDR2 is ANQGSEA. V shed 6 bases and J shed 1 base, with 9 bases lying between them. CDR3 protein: CSVGPQNTGELFF. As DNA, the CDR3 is TGCAGCGTAGGGCCCCAGAACACCGGGGAGCTGTTTTTT.

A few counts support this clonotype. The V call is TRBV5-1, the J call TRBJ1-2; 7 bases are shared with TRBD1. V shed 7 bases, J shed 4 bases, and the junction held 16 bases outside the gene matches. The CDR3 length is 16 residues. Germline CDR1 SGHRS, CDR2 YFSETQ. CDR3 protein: CASRSSPDRTIYGYTF. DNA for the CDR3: TGCGCCAGCCGCTCATCTCCGGACAGGACGATCTATGGCTACACCTTC.

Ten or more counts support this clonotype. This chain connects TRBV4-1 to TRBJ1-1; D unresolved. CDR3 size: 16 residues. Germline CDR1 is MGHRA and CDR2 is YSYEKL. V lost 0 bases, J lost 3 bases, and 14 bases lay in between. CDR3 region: CASSQDGRSQDTEAFF. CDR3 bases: TGCGCCAGCAGCCAAGATGGCCGGTCCCAGGACACTGAAGCTTTCTTT.

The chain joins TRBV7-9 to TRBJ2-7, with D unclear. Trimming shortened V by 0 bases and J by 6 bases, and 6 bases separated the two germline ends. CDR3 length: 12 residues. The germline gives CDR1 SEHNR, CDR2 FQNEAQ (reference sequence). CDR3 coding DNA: TGTGCCAGCAGCTTAGCGGCGACCGAGCAGTACGTC. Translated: CASSLAATEQYV.

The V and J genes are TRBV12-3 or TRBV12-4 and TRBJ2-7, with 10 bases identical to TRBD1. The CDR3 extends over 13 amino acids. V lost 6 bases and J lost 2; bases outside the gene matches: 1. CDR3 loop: CASRTGGTYEQYF. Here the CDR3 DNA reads TGTGCCAGCAGGACAGGGGGCACCTACGAGCAGTACTTC.

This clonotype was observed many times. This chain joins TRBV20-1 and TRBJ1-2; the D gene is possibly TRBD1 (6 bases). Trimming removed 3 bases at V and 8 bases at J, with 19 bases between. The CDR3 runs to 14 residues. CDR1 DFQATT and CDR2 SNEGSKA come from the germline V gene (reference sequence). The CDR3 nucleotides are TGCAGTGCTAGCATCTCACAGGGACCCTGGGGCTACACCTTC. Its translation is CSASISQGPWGYTF.

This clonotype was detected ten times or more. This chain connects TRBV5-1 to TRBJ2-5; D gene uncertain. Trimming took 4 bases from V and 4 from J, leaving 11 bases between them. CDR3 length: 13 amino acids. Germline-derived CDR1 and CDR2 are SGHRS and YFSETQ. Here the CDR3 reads CASSPEYRETQYF. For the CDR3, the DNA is TGCGCCAGCAGCCCTGAGTATAGAGAGACCCAGTACTTC.

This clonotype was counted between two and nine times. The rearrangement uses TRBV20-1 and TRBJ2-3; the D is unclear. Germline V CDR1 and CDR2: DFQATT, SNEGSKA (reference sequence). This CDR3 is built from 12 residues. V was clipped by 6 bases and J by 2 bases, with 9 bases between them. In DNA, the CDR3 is TGCAGTGCCCCTCCAGACACAGATACGCAGTATTTT. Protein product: CSAPPDTDTQYF.

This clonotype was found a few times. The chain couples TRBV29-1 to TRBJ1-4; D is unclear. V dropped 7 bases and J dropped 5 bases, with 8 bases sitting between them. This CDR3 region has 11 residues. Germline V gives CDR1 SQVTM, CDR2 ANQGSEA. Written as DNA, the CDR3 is TGCAGCGCGACCTGGAATGAAAAACTGTTTTTT. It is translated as CSATWNEKLFF.

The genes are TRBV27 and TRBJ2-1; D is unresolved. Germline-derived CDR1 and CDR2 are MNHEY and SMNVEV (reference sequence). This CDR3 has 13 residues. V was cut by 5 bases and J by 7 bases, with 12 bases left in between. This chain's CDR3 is CASSPPIRNEQFF. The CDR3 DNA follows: TGTGCCAGCAGTCCCCCGATTAGGAATGAGCAGTTCTTC.

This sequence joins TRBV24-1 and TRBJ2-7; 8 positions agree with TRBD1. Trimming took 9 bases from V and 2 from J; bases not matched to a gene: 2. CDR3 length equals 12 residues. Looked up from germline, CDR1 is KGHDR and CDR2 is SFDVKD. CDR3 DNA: TGTGCCACCTCGGACAGGGCCTACGAGCAGTACTTC. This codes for CATSDRAYEQYF.

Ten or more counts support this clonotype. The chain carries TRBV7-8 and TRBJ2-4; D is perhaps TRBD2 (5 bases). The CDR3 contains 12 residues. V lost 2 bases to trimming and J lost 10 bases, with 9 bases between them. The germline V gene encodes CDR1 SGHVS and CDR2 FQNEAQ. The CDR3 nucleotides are TGTGCCAGCAGCTTATCTAGCCAAATTCAGTACTTC. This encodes CASSLSSQIQYF.

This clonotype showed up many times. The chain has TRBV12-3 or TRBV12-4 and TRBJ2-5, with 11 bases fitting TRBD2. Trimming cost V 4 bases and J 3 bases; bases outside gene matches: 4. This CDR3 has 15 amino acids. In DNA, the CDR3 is TGTGCCAGCAGTTATAGCGGGAGGGCCGAAGAGACCCAGTACTTC. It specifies CASSYSGRAEETQYF.

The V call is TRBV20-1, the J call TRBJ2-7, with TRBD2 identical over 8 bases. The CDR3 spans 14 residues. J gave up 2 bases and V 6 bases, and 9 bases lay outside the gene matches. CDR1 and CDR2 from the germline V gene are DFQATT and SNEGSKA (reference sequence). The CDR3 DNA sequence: TGCAGTGCCAAAGCGGGAGTTAGTCCCTACGAGCAGTACGTC. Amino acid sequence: CSAKAGVSPYEQYV.